The sequence of this T cell receptor beta chain was determined in a study of T cells in narcolepsy. The repertoire was sequenced with immunoSEQ multiplex PCR; TCRdb's copy has only in-frame clones and lacks some. Among approximately 30,000 clones listed, approximately 86% were seen once. CDR3 length: 14 amino acids. Looked up from germline, CDR1 is KGHSH and CDR2 is LQKENI. The V end was cut by 3 bases, the J end by 3 bases, with 12 bases between. Sequencing used CD45RA- memory CD4+ T cells from PBMCs. The source of this sequence is a human donor with narcolepsy. V gene TRBV18 combines with J gene TRBJ2-7, with a possible D match to TRBD2 (6 bases). Here the CDR3 DNA reads TGTGCCAGCTCACCGGGGGGAACCTTCTACGAGCAGTACTTC. It is translated as CASSPGGTFYEQYF.